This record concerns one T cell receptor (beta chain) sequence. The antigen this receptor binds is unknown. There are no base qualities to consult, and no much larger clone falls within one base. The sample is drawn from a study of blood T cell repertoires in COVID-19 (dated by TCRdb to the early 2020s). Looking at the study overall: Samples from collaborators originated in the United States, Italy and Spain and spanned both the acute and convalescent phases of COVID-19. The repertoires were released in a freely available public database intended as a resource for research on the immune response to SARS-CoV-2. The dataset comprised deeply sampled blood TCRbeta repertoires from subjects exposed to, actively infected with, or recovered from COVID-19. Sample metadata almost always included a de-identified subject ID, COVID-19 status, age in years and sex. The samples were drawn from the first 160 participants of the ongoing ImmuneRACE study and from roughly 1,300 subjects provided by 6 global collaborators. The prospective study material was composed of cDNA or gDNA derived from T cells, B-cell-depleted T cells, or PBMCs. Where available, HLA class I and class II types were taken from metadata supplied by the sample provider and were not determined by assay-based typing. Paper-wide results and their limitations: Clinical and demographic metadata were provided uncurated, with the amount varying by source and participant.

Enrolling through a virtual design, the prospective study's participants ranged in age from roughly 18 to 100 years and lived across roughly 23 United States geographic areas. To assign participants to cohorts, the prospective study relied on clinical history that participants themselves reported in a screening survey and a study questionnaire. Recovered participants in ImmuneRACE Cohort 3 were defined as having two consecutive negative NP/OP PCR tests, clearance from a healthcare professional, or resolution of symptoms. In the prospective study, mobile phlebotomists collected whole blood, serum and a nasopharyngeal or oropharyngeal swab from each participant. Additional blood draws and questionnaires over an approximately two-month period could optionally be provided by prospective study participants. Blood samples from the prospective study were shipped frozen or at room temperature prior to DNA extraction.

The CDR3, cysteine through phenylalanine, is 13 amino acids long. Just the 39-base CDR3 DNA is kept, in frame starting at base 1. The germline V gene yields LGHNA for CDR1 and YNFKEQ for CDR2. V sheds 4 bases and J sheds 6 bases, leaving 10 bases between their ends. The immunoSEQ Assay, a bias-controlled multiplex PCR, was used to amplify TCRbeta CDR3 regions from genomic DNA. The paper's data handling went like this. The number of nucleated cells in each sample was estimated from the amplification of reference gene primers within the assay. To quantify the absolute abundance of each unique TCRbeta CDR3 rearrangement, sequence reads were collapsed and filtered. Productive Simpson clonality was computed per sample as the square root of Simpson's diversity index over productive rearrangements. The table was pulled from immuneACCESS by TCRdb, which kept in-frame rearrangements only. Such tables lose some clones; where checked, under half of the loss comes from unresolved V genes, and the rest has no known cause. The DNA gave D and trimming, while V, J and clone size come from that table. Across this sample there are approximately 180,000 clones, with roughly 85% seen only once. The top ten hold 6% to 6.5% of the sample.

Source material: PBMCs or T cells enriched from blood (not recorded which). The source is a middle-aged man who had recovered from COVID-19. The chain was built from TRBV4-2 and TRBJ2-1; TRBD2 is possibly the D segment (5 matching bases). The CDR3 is CASSLEGINEQFF. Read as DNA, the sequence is TGTGCCAGCAGCCTTGAGGGCATCAATGAGCAGTTCTTC.